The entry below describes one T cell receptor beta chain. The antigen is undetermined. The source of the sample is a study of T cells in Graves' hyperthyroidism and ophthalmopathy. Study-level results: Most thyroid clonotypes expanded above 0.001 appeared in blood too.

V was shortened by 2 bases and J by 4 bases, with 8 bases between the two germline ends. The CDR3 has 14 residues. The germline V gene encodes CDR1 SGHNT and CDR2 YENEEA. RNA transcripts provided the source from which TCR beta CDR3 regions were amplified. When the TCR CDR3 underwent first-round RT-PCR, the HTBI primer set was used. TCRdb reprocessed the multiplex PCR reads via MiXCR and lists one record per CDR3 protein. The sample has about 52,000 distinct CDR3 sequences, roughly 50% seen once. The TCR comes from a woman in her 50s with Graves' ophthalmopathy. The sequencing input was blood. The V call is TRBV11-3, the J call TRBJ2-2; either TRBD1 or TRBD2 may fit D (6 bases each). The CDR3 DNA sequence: TGTGCCAGCAGCTTAAGGGGGGTCACCGGGGAGCTGTTTTTT. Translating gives CASSLRGVTGELFF.